This entry features one TCR beta chain sequence. The antigen remains unidentified. TCRdb independently ran MiXCR on the reads; one entry per CDR3 protein. Seen here are roughly 68,000 distinct CDR3 sequences, 20% observed once, and the top ten hold roughly 73%. The sample belongs to a study of T cell repertoires in cytomegalovirus infection. The overall study: Public signatures in TCR beta pointed to CMV infection and matching HLA type.

CDR3 length: 16 residues. With V trimmed by 6 bases and J by 3 bases, 8 bases remained unmatched. Overall study results and limits: Based on cumulative public TCR beta family frequency, carriers of CMV plus the relevant HLA were identified. The study found HLA-C-restricted CMV-specific TCR beta clonotypes dominating the ex vivo response.

This chain connects TRBV12-3 or TRBV12-4 to TRBJ2-5, with 12 bases aligning to TRBD2. The material was CD8+ T cells from cultured PBMCs, obtained from culture after CMV antigen stimulation. The clonotype was recovered from a human donor in good health (CMV status not recorded). Some clones in this sample may be carry-over from other donors' samples. CDR3 bases: TGTGCCAGCAGCCTACTAGCGGGGGGATCGAAAGAGACCCAGTACTTC. It encodes CASSLLAGGSKETQYF.